The rows below give T cell receptor beta chains drawn from one sample of a study of cytomegalovirus exposure and HLA in healthy donors. Libraries were prepared by immunoSEQ multiplex PCR; TCRdb keeps only in-frame clonotypes and omits some of them. The sample lists 150,000 to 200,000 clones, approximately 90% seen once, with 2.5% to 3% in the top ten. The sequencing input was PBMCs. These receptors were taken from a man aged 18-30 years in good health and CMV-seronegative. Both conserved end residues are part of each CDR3. A D gene is named only where the DNA matches it firmly. Some rows have no size entry. The others give once, few or many, or a class for an expanded clone.

j_call | cdr3_length | clone_size | d_call | v_call | cdr3_nt | cdr3_aa
TRBJ1-1 | 15 | NA | NA | TRBV5-1 | TGCGCCAGCAAACCTTGGGGCCAACCGAACACTGAAGCTTTCTTT | CASKPWGQPNTEAFF
TRBJ1-6 | 16 | NA | NA | TRBV28 | TGTGCCAGCAGCCCATACAGGGTTTCCTATAATTCACCCCTCCACTTT | CASSPYRVSYNSPLHF
TRBJ2-3 | 14 | NA | NA | TRBV28 | TGTGCCAGCAGGGGGCAGGGGGGAGGAGATACGCAGTATTTT | CASRGQGGGDTQYF
TRBJ2-7 | 15 | NA | NA | TRBV27 | TGTGCCAGCAGTTTTCAGACAGGACTAGCCTACGAGCAGTACTTC | CASSFQTGLAYEQYF
TRBJ1-3 | 16 | NA | NA | TRBV28 | TGTGCCAGCAGACCACAGGGAGCGGAGTCTGGAAACACCATATATTTT | CASRPQGAESGNTIYF
TRBJ2-3 | 13 | NA | NA | TRBV6-4 | TGTGCCAGCAGAGGGACAAGCACAGATACGCAGTATTTT | CASRGTSTDTQYF
TRBJ1-1 | 15 | NA | NA | TRBV7-2 | TGTGCCAGCAGCTTAGTCGACAGAATGAACACTGAAGCTTTCTTT | CASSLVDRMNTEAFF
TRBJ1-4 | 15 | NA | TRBD1 | TRBV6-1 | TGTGCCAGCAGTGAAAGGGACAGGGGTAATGAAAAACTGTTTTTT | CASSERDRGNEKLFF
TRBJ2-1 | 16 | NA | NA | TRBV5-1 | TGCGCCAGCAGGGGGGGAAGTACTTTCGAATACAATGAGCAGTTCTTC | CASRGGSTFEYNEQFF
TRBJ2-5 | 12 | NA | NA | TRBV29-1 | TGCAGCGTTGAAGCGGGAGAAGAGACCCAGTACTTC | CSVEAGEETQYF
TRBJ2-7 | 15 | NA | NA | TRBV6-6 | TGTGCCAGCAGCAACCTGGCGGGGGCTTTATACGAGCAGTACTTC | CASSNLAGALYEQYF
TRBJ2-5 | 12 | NA | TRBD1 | TRBV6-5 | TGTGCCAGCAGGAGGACAGGGAGTACCCAGTACTTC | CASRRTGSTQYF
TRBJ1-5 | 16 | once | NA | TRBV2 | TGTGCCAGCAGTGATAGTCAACTTACCTTCAATCAGCCCCAGCATTTT | CASSDSQLTFNQPQHF
TRBJ2-2 | 11 | NA | NA | TRBV29-1 | TGCAGCGTTAGAGGAAACGGGGAGCTGTTTTTT | CSVRGNGELFF
TRBJ2-5 | 14 | NA | TRBD2 | TRBV5-4 | TGTGCCAGCAGCGGTTTGGGGGGGGTAGGGACCCAGTACTTC | CASSGLGGVGTQYF
TRBJ1-4 | 14 | once | NA | TRBV4-1 | TGCGCCAGCAGCCGGGGGGGAACTAATGAAAAACTGTTTTTT | CASSRGGTNEKLFF
TRBJ2-2 | 16 | NA | TRBD1 | TRBV5-1 | TGCGCCAGCAGCACCCGGGACAGGGGGCAGACCGGGGAGCTGTTTTTT | CASSTRDRGQTGELFF
TRBJ2-1 | 15 | NA | NA | TRBV11-3 | TGTGCCAGCAGCTTAGAGGCCGCTCCCTACAATGAGCAGTTCTTC | CASSLEAAPYNEQFF
TRBJ1-2 | 14 | NA | NA | TRBV6-5 | TGTGCCAGCAGTTACGCGGGGTTTGGCTATGGCTACACCTTC | CASSYAGFGYGYTF
TRBJ2-7 | 14 | NA | NA | TRBV9 | TGTGCCAGCAGCCCCGAGGGTAGGCCCTACGAGCAGTACTTC | CASSPEGRPYEQYF
TRBJ1-1 | 13 | NA | NA | TRBV27 | TGTGCCAGCACCTTCGGAGCAGGGACTGAAGCTTTCTTT | CASTFGAGTEAFF
TRBJ1-1 | 15 | once | TRBD1 | TRBV5-1 | TGCGCCAGCAGCCTTCACCGACAGGGGGACACTGAAGCTTTCTTT | CASSLHRQGDTEAFF
TRBJ2-3 | 13 | NA | NA | TRBV18 | TGTGCCAGCTCACCTGGGACACCCGATACGCAGTATTTT | CASSPGTPDTQYF
TRBJ2-1 | 14 | NA | TRBD2 | TRBV15 | TGTGCCACCGAGAGGGTAGCGGGGTACAATGAGCAGTTCTTC | CATERVAGYNEQFF
TRBJ2-7 | 13 | NA | TRBD1 | TRBV7-2 | TGTGCCAGCAGCTCCCGACAGGGTGAGGAGCAGTACTTC | CASSSRQGEEQYF
TRBJ2-1 | 15 | NA | TRBD2 | TRBV2 | TGTGCCAGCAGCGAAAGGACTAGCGGGAGTAATGAGCAGTTCTTC | CASSERTSGSNEQFF
TRBJ1-1 | 13 | NA | TRBD1 | TRBV2 | TGTGCCAGCGACAGGGAGGTGAACACTGAAGCTTTCTTT | CASDREVNTEAFF
TRBJ1-1 | 14 | once | NA | TRBV12-5 | TGTGCTAGTGGTTTGGGGACAGAATACACTGAAGCTTTCTTT | CASGLGTEYTEAFF
TRBJ2-3 | 15 | once | NA | TRBV5-1 | TGCGCCAGCAGCTACCGGGACACCAACACAGATACGCAGTATTTT | CASSYRDTNTDTQYF
TRBJ1-5 | 15 | once | TRBD1 | TRBV7-2 | TGTGCCAGCACCCTCGGGCAGGGGGCTAGTCAGCCCCAGCATTTT | CASTLGQGASQPQHF